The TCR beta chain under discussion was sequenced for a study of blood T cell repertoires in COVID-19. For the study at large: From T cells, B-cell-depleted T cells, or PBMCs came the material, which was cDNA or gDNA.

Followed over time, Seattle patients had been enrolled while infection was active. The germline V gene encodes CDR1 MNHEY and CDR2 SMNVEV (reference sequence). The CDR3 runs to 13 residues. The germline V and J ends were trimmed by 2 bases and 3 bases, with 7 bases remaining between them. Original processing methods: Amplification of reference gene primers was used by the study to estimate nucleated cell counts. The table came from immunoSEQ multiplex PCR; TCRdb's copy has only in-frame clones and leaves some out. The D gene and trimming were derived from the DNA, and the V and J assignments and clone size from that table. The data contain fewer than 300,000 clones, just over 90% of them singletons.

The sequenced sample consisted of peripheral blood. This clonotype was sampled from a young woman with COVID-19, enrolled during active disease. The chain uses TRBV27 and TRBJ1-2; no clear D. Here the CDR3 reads CASSLHGDYGYTF. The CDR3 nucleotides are TGTGCCAGCAGTTTACACGGAGACTATGGCTACACCTTC.